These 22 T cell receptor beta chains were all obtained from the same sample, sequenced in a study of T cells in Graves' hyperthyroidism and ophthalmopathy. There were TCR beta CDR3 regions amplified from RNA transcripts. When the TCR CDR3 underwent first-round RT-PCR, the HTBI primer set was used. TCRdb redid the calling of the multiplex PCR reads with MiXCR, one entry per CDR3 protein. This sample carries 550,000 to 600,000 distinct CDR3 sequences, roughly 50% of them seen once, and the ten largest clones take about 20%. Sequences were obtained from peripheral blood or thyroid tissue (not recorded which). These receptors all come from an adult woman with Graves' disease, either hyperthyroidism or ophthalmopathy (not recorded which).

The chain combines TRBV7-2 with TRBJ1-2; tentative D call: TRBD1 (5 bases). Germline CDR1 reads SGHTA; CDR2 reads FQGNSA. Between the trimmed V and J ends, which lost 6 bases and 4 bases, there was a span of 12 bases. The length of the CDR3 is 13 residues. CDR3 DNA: TGTGCCAGCAGTCCCGACAGACGCTATGGCTACACCTTC. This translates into CASSPDRRYGYTF.

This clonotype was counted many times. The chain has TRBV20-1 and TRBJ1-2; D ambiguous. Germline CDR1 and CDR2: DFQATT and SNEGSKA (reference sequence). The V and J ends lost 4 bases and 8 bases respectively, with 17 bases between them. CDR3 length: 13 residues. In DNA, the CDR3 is TGCAGTGCTATCCGGGCCCTGCGGGAAGGCTACACCTTC. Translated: CSAIRALREGYTF.

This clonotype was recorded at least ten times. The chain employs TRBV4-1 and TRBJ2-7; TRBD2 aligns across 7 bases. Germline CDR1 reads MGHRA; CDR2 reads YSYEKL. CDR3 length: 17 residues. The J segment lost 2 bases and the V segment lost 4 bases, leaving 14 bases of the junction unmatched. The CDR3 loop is CASSPSPSTSSAYEQYF. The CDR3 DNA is TGCGCCAGCAGCCCTTCCCCTTCGACTAGCTCGGCCTACGAGCAGTACTTC.

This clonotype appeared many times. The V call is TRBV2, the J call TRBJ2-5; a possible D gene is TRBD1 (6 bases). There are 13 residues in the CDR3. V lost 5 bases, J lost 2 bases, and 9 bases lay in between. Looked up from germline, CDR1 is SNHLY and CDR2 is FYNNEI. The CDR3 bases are TGTGCCAGCAGTTGGACAGATCAAGAGACCCAGTACTTC. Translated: CASSWTDQETQYF.

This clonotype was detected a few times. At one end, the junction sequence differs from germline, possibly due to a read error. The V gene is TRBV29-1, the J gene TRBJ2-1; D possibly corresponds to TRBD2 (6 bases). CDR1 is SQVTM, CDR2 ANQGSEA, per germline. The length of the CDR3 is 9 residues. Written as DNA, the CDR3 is TGCAGCGTTGGCGGGAATAGTAAGTTC. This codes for CSVGGNSKF.

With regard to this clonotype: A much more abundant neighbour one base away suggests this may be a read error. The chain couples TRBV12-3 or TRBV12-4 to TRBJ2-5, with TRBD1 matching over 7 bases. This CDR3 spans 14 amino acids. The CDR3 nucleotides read TGTGCCAGCAGTAGGGCCTCTCAGGGGGTGACCCTGTACTTC. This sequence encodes CASSRASQGVTLYF.

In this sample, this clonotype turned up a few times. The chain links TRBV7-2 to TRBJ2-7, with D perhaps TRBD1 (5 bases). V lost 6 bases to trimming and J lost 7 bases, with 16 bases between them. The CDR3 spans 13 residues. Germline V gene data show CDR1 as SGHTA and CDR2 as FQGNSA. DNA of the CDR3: TGTGCCAGCAGTTCGACAGTGTGGAAGGAGCAGTACTTC. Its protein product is CASSSTVWKEQYF.

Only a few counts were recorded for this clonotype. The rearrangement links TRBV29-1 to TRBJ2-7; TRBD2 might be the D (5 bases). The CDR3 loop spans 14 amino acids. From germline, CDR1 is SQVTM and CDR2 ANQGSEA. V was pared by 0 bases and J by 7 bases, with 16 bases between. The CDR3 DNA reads TGCAGCGTTGAAGATAGTACGGGGTCGTATGAGCAGTACTTC. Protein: CSVEDSTGSYEQYF.

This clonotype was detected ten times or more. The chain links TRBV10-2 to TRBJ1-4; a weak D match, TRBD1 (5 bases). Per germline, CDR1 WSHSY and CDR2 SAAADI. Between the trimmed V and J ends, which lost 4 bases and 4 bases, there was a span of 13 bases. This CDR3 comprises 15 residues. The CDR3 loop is CASSGGRAYNEKLFF. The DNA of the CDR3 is TGCGCCAGCAGTGGAGGCAGGGCCTATAATGAAAAACTGTTTTTT.

As DNA, the CDR3 is TGTGCCAGCAGTCTCACCGGGACTAGCGACGCAGATACGCAGTATTTT. Protein product: CASSLTGTSDADTQYF. This chain uses TRBV28 with TRBJ2-3, with 10 nucleotides matching TRBD2. After removal of 5 bases from V and 4 bases from J, the junction contained 9 bases not matched to a gene. Looked up from germline, CDR1 is MDHEN and CDR2 is SYDVKM. The CDR3 is 16 residues long. Variable domain in full (rest from reference TRBV28 and TRBJ2-3): DVKVTQSSRYLVKRTGEKVFLECVQDMDHENMFWYRQDPGLGLRLIYFSYDVKMKEKGDIPEGYSVSREKKERFSLILESASTNQTSMYLCASSLTGTSDADTQYFGPGTRLTVL.

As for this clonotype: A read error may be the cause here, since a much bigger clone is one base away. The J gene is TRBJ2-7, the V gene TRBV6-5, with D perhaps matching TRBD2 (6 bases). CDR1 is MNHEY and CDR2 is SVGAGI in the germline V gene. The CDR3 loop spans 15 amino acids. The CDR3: CANSYSVGTPYEQYF. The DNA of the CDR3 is TGTGCCAACAGTTACTCGGTCGGGACTCCCTACGAGCAGTACTTC.

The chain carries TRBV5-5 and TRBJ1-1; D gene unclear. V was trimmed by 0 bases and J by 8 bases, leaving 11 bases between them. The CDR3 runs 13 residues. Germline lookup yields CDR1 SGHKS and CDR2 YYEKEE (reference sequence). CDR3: CASSLGSLREAFF. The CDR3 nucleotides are TGTGCCAGCAGCTTGGGAAGTCTTAGAGAAGCTTTCTTT. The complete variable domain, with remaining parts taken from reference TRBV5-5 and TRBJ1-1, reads DAGVTQSPTHLIKTRGQQVTLRCSPISGHKSVSWYQQVLGQGPQFIFQYYEKEERGRGNFPDRFSARQFPNYSSELNVNALLLGDSALYLCASSLGSLREAFFGQGTRLTVV.

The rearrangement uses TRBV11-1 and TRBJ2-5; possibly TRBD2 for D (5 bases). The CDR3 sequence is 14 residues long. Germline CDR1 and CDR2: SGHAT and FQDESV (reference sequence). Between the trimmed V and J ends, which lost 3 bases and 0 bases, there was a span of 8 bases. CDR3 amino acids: CASSFAADQETQYF. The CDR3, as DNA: TGTGCCAGCAGCTTTGCAGCGGACCAAGAGACCCAGTACTTC.

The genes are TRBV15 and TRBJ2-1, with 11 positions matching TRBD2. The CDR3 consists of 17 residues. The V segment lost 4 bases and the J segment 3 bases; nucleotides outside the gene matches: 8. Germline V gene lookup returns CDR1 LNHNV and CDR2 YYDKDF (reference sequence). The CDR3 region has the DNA TGTGCCACCAGCACAGGACTACTAGCGGGGGACTACAATGAGCAGTTCTTC. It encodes CATSTGLLAGDYNEQFF.

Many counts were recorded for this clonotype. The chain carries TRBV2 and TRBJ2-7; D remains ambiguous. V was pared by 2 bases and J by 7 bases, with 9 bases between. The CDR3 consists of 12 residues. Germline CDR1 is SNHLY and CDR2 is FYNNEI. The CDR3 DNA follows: TGTGCCAGCAGTGAACCTCCCCTGGAGCAGTACTTC. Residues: CASSEPPLEQYF. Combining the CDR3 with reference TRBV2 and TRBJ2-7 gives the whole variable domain EPEVTQTPSHQVTQMGQEVILRCVPISNHLYFYWYRQILGQKVEFLVSFYNNEISEKSEIFDDQFSVERPDGSNFTLKIRSTKLEDSAMYFCASSEPPLEQYFGPGTRLTVT.

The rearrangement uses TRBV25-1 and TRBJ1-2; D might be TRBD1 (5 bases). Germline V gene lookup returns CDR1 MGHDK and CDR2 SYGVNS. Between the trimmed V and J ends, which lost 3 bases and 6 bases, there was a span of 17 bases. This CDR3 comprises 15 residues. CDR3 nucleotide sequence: TGTGCCAGCAGTGATCCCGCGGCAGGGAAGGATGGCTACACCTTC. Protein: CASSDPAAGKDGYTF.

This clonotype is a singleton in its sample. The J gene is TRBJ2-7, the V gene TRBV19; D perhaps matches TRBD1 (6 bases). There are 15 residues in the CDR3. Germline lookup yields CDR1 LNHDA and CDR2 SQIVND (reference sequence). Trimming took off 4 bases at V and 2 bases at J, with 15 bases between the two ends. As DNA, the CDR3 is TGTGCCAGTAGTACGGCTGTCTCAGGGGCCTACGAGCAGTACTTC. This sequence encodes CASSTAVSGAYEQYF.

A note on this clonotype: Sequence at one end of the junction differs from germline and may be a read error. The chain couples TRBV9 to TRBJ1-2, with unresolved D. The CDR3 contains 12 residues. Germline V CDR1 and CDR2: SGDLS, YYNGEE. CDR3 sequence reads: CASSGLNYGYTF. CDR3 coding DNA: TGTGCCAGCAGCGGACTTAACTACGGCTACACCTTC.

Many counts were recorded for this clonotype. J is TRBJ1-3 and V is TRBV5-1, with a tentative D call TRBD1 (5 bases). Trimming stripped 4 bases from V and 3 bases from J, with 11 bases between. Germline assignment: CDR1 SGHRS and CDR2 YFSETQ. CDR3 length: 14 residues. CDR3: CASSPGTVGNTIYF. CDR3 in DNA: TGCGCCAGCAGCCCGGGGACTGTTGGAAACACCATATATTTT.

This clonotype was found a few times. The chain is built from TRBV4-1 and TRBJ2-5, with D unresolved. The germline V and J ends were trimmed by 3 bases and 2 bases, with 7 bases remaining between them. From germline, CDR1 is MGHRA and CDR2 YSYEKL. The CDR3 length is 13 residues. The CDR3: CASSQWRQETQYF. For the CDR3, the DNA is TGCGCCAGCAGCCAGTGGAGACAAGAGACCCAGTACTTC.

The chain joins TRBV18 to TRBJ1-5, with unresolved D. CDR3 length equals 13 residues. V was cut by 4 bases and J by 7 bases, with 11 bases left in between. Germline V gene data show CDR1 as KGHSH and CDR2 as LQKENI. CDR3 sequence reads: CASSLHGGQPQHF. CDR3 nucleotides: TGTGCCAGCTCACTTCACGGCGGGCAGCCCCAGCATTTT.

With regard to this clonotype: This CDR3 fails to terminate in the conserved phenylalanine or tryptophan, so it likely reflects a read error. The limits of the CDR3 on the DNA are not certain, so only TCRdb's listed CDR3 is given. The CDR3 reads CASSLARV. The J gene is TRBJ1-4, the V gene TRBV5-1. The germline gives CDR1 SGHRS, CDR2 YFSETQ. The CDR3 is made up of 8 amino acids, end residues included.